This T cell receptor (beta chain) was recorded in a study of shared clonotypes between healthy human individuals. Naive-designated CD8 cells lacked CD45RO, were positively enriched for CCR7, and omitted terminally differentiated effector memory CD45RA+ cells. Study findings and constraints: The study found 4.5% to 5% of naive CD4 clonotypes shared across several donors. Clonotypes shared by all four sorted-subset donors had higher generation probabilities than non-shared clonotypes.

DNA at roughly 0.2 ug, 25,000 to 35,000 T cell genomes, went into sorted-subset replicate PCRs. As processed by the authors: ImmunoSEQ only sent back junction sequences with no quality scores, so filtering was done differently. TCRdb keeps only in-frame clones here, not all; method: immunoSEQ multiplex PCR. The DNA gave D and trimming, while V, J and clone size come from that table. The sample records around 1,900,000 clones, just under 95% being singletons. V was clipped by 3 bases and J by 5 bases; unmatched bases: 10. The CDR3 has 15 amino acids. The V gene's germline CDR1 is SGHRS and CDR2 YFSETQ. As regards this clone: Its antigen is unknown.

Sequencing used naive CD8+ T cells from PBMCs. The J gene is TRBJ2-5, the V gene TRBV5-1; TRBD1 aligns across 7 bases. The receptor was isolated from a man aged 18-30 years in good health. Some clones in this sample may be carry-over from other donors' samples. CDR3 sequence: CASSYARDSWETQYF. CDR3 sequence (DNA): TGCGCCAGCAGCTACGCACGGGACAGTTGGGAGACCCAGTACTTC.